This passage covers 9 T cell receptor beta chains from one sample sequenced in a study of T cells in Graves' hyperthyroidism and ophthalmopathy. Amplification targeted TCR beta CDR3 regions from RNA transcripts. First-round RT-PCR with HTBI primers amplified the TCR CDR3 region. TCRdb called the multiplex PCR reads again in MiXCR, with one record for every CDR3 protein. The sample carries roughly 420,000 distinct CDR3 sequences, about a sixth recorded once. Sequencing was performed on blood. These receptors were collected from a young woman with Graves' hyperthyroidism.

This clonotype was seen many times. The rearrangement uses TRBV29-1 and TRBJ2-5, with no clear D. V lost 4 bases and J lost 2, with 8 bases in between. Germline V gene sequence: CDR1 SQVTM, CDR2 ANQGSEA. CDR3 size: 12 residues. The CDR3 reads CSVVVDQETQYF. The CDR3 bases are TGCAGCGTTGTGGTAGATCAAGAGACCCAGTACTTC.

The rearrangement links TRBV24-1 to TRBJ2-5, with D tentatively TRBD2 (6 bases). Deletions cut 3 bases from V and 4 bases from J, with 11 bases between. Germline V gene sequence: CDR1 KGHDR, CDR2 SFDVKD. This CDR3 region has 14 residues. CDR3 region: CATSDPAGGETQYF. Here the CDR3 DNA reads TGTGCCACCAGTGATCCCGCCGGGGGAGAGACCCAGTACTTC.

Many counts were recorded for this clonotype. The chain has TRBV5-8 and TRBJ1-4, with D perhaps matching TRBD1 (6 bases). Germline CDR1 and CDR2: SGHTS and YDEGEE. V gave up 3 bases and J gave up 2 bases, with 14 bases separating them. The CDR3 sequence is 16 residues long. Here the CDR3 reads CASSSLGTRTNEKLFF. The CDR3 bases are TGTGCCAGCAGCTCGCTCGGGACACGCACTAATGAAAAACTGTTTTTT.

To note about this clonotype: Given a much more abundant clone one base away, this may be a read error. The chain has TRBV3-1 and TRBJ2-1; no firm D call. The CDR3 extends over 14 amino acids. Germline CDR1 reads LGHDT; CDR2 reads YNNKEL (reference sequence). DNA for the CDR3: TGTGCCAACAGCCAAGATCAGGCGAACAATGAGCAGTTCTTC. Encoded protein: CANSQDQANNEQFF.

Many counts were recorded for this clonotype. V and J are TRBV20-1 and TRBJ2-1; 7 nucleotides agree with TRBD2. After removal of 7 bases from V and 0 bases from J, the junction contained 3 bases not matched to a gene. The CDR3 has 13 amino acids. Germline loops: CDR1 DFQATT, CDR2 SNEGSKA (reference sequence). The CDR3 spells CSGGTTSYNEQFF. CDR3 DNA: TGCAGTGGGGGGACTACCTCCTACAATGAGCAGTTCTTC.

This clonotype has at least ten counts. The chain's CDR3 is CSALAGLDHEQYF. The CDR3 region has the DNA TGCAGTGCCCTCGCGGGTTTAGACCACGAGCAGTACTTC. The chain uses TRBV20-1 and TRBJ2-7; possible D gene TRBD2, 5 bases. CDR3 size: 13 residues. The V gene lost 6 bases and the J gene lost 5 bases, with 17 bases spanning the gap. The germline V gene encodes CDR1 DFQATT and CDR2 SNEGSKA (reference sequence).

The chain has TRBV7-9 and TRBJ2-5; 9 bases align to TRBD1. The DNA end favors TRBJ2-1, so the J call may be wrong. The CDR3 consists of 15 residues. Germline V gene sequence: CDR1 SEHNR, CDR2 FQNEAQ (reference sequence). The CDR3 loop is CASSPRTGVQETQFF. The CDR3 region has the DNA TGTGCCAGCAGCCCCCGGACAGGGGTTCAAGAGACCCAGTTCTTC.

This clonotype was counted at least ten times. The chain employs TRBV5-1 and TRBJ1-5, with unresolved D. The V gene's germline CDR1 is SGHRS and CDR2 YFSETQ. The CDR3 extends over 14 amino acids. V was shortened by 1 base and J by 5 bases, with 10 bases between the two germline ends. The CDR3 reads CASSLRAGDQPQHF. The CDR3 region has the DNA TGCGCCAGCAGCTTGAGGGCAGGCGATCAGCCCCAGCATTTT.

This clonotype showed up just a few times. V and J are TRBV18 and TRBJ1-6, with D hard to call. The V and J ends lost 3 bases and 9 bases respectively, with 9 bases between them. This CDR3 comprises 13 residues. The germline V gene encodes CDR1 KGHSH and CDR2 LQKENI. The CDR3 loop reads CASSPQAGSPLHF. In DNA form, the CDR3 reads TGTGCCAGCTCACCCCAGGCGGGTTCACCCCTCCACTTT.